These T cell receptor beta chains were read from a single sample in a study of CD8 T cells in ankylosing spondylitis. From the 5' RACE reads, TCRdb called clonotypes with MiXCR, one entry per CDR3 protein. The sample consists of 250,000 to 400,000 distinct CDR3 sequences, approximately 10% of them appearing once. Input material: blood, either unsorted or a sorted T cell fraction (not recorded which). Every receptor here comes from a female donor with ankylosing spondylitis or in good health (not recorded which). Both conserved end residues are trimmed from each CDR3.

J gene | V gene | CDR3 protein
TRBJ2-1 | TRBV28 | ASSLWALRGKHNEQF
TRBJ2-3 | TRBV6-4 | ASSDVAGDRDTQY
TRBJ1-2 | TRBV10-3 | AISEPIVEGAHGYT
TRBJ1-5 | TRBV6-2/TRBV6-3 | ASSDLPGGNQPQH
TRBJ2-7 | TRBV5-6 | ASSQTGEYEQY
TRBJ2-1 | TRBV7-9 | ASSLQNEQF
TRBJ2-3 | TRBV6-2/TRBV6-3 | ASSQGPGTDTQY
TRBJ1-4 | TRBV7-2 | ASSRNNEKLF
TRBJ2-1 | TRBV7-9 | ASSLTSFDNEQF
TRBJ2-1 | TRBV29-1 | SVEISISEQF
TRBJ2-1 | TRBV20-1 | SGVSAGGIYNEQF
TRBJ1-2 | TRBV19 | ASSMGLEEGYT
TRBJ1-4 | TRBV12-3/TRBV12-4 | ASSPGQGGREKLF
TRBJ1-5 | TRBV20-1 | SASSGTGVSQPQH
TRBJ2-6 | TRBV29-1 | SVLWQGPSGANVLT
TRBJ2-7 | TRBV7-8 | ASSLDRWAGEQY
TRBJ2-1 | TRBV10-1 | ASSDPRSRLSSYNEQF
TRBJ2-5 | TRBV12-3/TRBV12-4 | ASSLKAETQY
TRBJ2-1 | TRBV20-1 | SARDGGQGAANEQF
TRBJ1-1 | TRBV4-1 | ASSQVGQGYTEAF
TRBJ2-7 | TRBV7-2 | ASSLNAAKAYEQY
TRBJ1-1 | TRBV5-6 | ASSPQVEAF
TRBJ2-3 | TRBV12-3/TRBV12-4 | ASYTSGAPRDTQY
TRBJ1-5 | TRBV12-3/TRBV12-4 | ASSQEINQPQH
TRBJ1-1 | TRBV20-1 | SARAGQGAPDTEAF
TRBJ1-1 | TRBV3-1 | ASGLDRGTEAF
TRBJ1-4 | TRBV5-8 | ASRRRANEKLF
TRBJ2-5 | TRBV28 | ASEGQVTGQSQETQY
TRBJ2-1 | TRBV5-1 | ASSFYQGGHNEQF
TRBJ1-5 | TRBV20-1 | SAEGVLGRESRTDQPQH
TRBJ1-2 | TRBV6-5 | ASSYGPGGAGGYGYT
TRBJ2-1 | TRBV3-1 | ASSQTGPNNEQF
TRBJ1-2 | TRBV20-1 | SARDDRGSFGYT
TRBJ2-2 | TRBV20-1 | SARGVGTGELF
TRBJ2-1 | TRBV12-3/TRBV12-4 | ASRPPGGGNEQF
TRBJ1-1 | TRBV29-1 | SAVVVSQAF
TRBJ2-3 | TRBV20-1 | SAMDDTQY
TRBJ1-5 | TRBV27 | ASSHVQGSGNQPQH
TRBJ2-7 | TRBV10-3 | AISESGRTYEQY
TRBJ1-6 | TRBV5-1 | ASSLGSVGGNSPLH
TRBJ2-1 | TRBV10-1 | ASSGLAGVENEQF
TRBJ2-1 | TRBV10-3 | AIRAGTSGGEQF
TRBJ2-7 | TRBV3-1 | ASSSTPAHTGSEQY
TRBJ1-1 | TRBV29-1 | SVPSRGEYTEAF
TRBJ2-7 | TRBV7-2 | ASSEGTTYEQY
TRBJ1-2 | TRBV20-1 | SARTASNYGYT
TRBJ1-2 | TRBV5-1 | ASSPDRGRLYGYT
TRBJ2-7 | TRBV3-1 | ASSQNRDRVSRLSYEQY
TRBJ2-5 | TRBV6-5 | ASSYSEETIRY
TRBJ2-1 | TRBV27 | ASSPREGFYNEQF
TRBJ1-5 | TRBV7-8 | ASSLGLSQPQH
TRBJ1-4 | TRBV7-9 | ASRPTGGEKLF
TRBJ2-7 | TRBV24-1 | ATSGGQLSSYEQY
TRBJ2-1 | TRBV5-6 | ASSRLNYNEQF
TRBJ2-3 | TRBV28 | ASSLSGLAGGDTQY
TRBJ1-4 | TRBV20-1 | SARVPAPGVLEKLF
TRBJ2-7 | TRBV7-9 | ASSRPQGTSGDYEQY
TRBJ2-3 | TRBV28 | AIQTGTGGTDTQY
TRBJ2-1 | TRBV5-1 | ASSLVRPDDEQF